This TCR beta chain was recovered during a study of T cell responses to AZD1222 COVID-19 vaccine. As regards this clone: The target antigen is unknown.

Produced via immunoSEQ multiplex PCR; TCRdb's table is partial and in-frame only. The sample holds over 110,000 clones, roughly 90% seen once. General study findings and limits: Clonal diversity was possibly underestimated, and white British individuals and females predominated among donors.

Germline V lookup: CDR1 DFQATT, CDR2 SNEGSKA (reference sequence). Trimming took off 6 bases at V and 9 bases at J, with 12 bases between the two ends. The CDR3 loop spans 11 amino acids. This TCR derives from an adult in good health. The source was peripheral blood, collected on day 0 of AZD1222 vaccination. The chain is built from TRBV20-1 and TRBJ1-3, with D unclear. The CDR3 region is CSAGSRSTIYF. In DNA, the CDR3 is TGCAGTGCGGGCTCACGCAGCACCATATATTTT.